What follows describes a single T cell receptor (beta chain). Only in-frame clones appear in the TCRdb table, and some are missing; sequencing was by immunoSEQ multiplex PCR. The data show fewer than 85,000 clones, over 65% seen once. The data were taken from a study of blood T cell repertoires in COVID-19. V shed 0 bases and J 5 bases; nucleotides not matched to a gene: 5. This CDR3 is 16 amino acids long. Germline loops: CDR1 LGHNA, CDR2 YSLEER. The V call is TRBV4-3, the J call TRBJ2-1, with 9 bases matching TRBD2. The clonotype was recovered from a woman aged 70 to 79 with acute or convalescent COVID-19. The sample was peripheral blood. Written as DNA, the CDR3 is TGCGCCAGCAGCCAAGATTCTAGCGGGGTGAACAATGAGCAGTTCTTC. It codes for CASSQDSSGVNNEQFF.